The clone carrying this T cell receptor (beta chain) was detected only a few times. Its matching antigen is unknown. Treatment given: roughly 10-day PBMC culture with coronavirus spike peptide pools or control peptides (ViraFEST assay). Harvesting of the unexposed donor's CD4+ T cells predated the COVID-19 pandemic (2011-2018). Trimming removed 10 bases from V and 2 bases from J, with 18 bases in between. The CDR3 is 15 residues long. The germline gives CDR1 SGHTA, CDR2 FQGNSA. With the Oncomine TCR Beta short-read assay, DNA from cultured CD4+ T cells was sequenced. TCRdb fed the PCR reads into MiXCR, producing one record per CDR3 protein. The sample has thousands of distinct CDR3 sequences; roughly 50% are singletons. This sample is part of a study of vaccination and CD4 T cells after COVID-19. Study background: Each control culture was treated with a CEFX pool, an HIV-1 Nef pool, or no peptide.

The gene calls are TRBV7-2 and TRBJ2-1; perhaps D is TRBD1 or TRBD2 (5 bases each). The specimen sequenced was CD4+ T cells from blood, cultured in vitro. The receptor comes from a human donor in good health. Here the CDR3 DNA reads TGTGCCACCTCCAGCTTTGGGGGAGCCTACAATGAGCAGTTCTTC. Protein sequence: CATSSFGGAYNEQFF.